This T cell receptor (beta chain) was sequenced during a study of cytomegalovirus exposure and HLA in healthy donors. Turning to this clone: Antigen specificity is unknown.

General study findings and limits: Highest at DRB1 and lowest at HLA-C, TCR association rates differed among HLA loci in a later analysis.

The PCR made use of 60 Vbeta and 13 Jbeta primers. Original data processing: A later analysis counted 65 million to 95 million unique TCR beta chains, around 10 million shared. Sequencing was performed with immunoSEQ multiplex PCR; in TCRdb, only in-frame clones are kept and a portion is missing. The V and J calls and clone size are taken from that table; D and trimming were inferred from the DNA. The sample includes 160,000 or so clones, about four fifths seen only once; the top ten take about 0.5%. Trimming left V 2 bases short and J 3 bases short, with 13 bases between. The CDR3 is 15 residues long. Germline CDR1 and CDR2: LNHDA and SQIVND (reference sequence).

What was sequenced was PBMCs. This TCR derives from a woman aged 45-65 years in good health and CMV-seronegative. The chain couples TRBV19 to TRBJ2-5, with D perhaps matching TRBD1 (6 bases). The CDR3 loop is CASSIMGTLEETQYF. CDR3 DNA sequence: TGTGCCAGTAGTATAATGGGGACACTCGAAGAGACCCAGTACTTC.